This T cell receptor beta chain was sequenced during a study of T cell responses to AZD1222 COVID-19 vaccine (dated by TCRdb to 2020 to 2022). Describing the broader study: Because spike-specific TCR depth and breadth did not differ between the two schedules, AZD1222 recipients who got a second dose at roughly 4 weeks were pooled with those who got a second dose at roughly 12 weeks. Enrollment into the trials was organized by age into subgroups of 18-55, 56-69 and 70-plus years, and those subgroups contained about 160, 30 and 59 TCR-sequenced participants, respectively. A total of over 230 trial participants underwent TCR sequencing, of whom around 210 had received two doses of AZD1222 and around 25 had received two doses of the MenACWY control vaccine.

Broader findings and caveats from the paper: Most participants were white British and females outnumbered males, and the authors suggested that clonal diversity may have been underestimated. Because no day 14 peak-response samples were available, the repertoires could be characterized only after the peak T cell response. After two AZD1222 doses, both the breadth and the depth of spike-specific TCRs were significantly higher than at day 0 and than in MenACWY recipients. Conclusions about previously exposed vaccinees are limited, since just a handful of AZD1222 recipients were seropositive for SARS-CoV-2 at baseline. The 56-69-year group was small, and its depth increase did not reach significance, likely because of low power. Vaccine-associated CD4 TCRs spanned the whole spike protein, with dominant responses in regions 160-218 and 743-854. Reportedly, almost half of the unique spike-specific TCRs recognized epitopes lying outside the regions that are mutated in the B.1.351 and B.1.1.7 variants.

According to the study, the label for this sample's time point signals: baseline before first vaccination. Vaccinee samples were obtained from the UK trials COV001 and COV002, which included a single-blind randomized controlled phase 2/3 trial of AZD1222 (ChAdOx1 nCoV-19) in healthy adults. For TCRbeta chain sequencing, PBMC samples from trial participants were taken at day 0 and at day 28 after the second dose. About this clone: The clone's antigen remains unknown. Base-call qualities are not available, and no considerably larger clone is one nucleotide away.

Including cysteine and phenylalanine, the CDR3 has 14 amino acids. Only CDR3 DNA is held: 42 bases, read in frame from base 1. In the germline V gene, CDR1 corresponds to MNHEY and CDR2 to SVGAGI. V drops 6 bases and J drops 1 base, leaving 10 bases in between. The CDR3 regions of human TCRbeta chains were subjected to immunosequencing. From the authors' description of their analysis: TCRs in the repertoires were matched against a reference library of SARS-CoV-2-specific TCRs that had been generated with the MIRA antigen-specificity platform. Breadth was defined as the fraction of unique TCRs that were SARS-CoV-2-associated, and depth was defined as the fraction of total T cells that were SARS-CoV-2-associated. Using the MIRA data, each spike-specific TCR was mapped to the spike region that the TCR reacts to and placed in a CD4 or CD8 class. Log10-transformed breadth and depth values were compared by one-way ANOVA with Sidak's multiple comparisons tests. What TCRdb holds here is the immuneACCESS table cut down to in-frame rearrangements. Part of the clones is not present; checked against another copy, under half of the missing clones reflect an unresolved V gene, and the others are unexplained. The V and J calls and clone size were taken over from that table, and D and trimming were inferred from the DNA. The sample contains about 180,000 clones, approximately 90% of them found a single time. Around 2.9% of the sample comes from the top ten.

This receptor was taken from an adult in good health. The specimen was peripheral blood, collected on day 0 of AZD1222 vaccination. This chain joins TRBV6-5 to TRBJ1-3; the D gene cannot be resolved reliably. For the CDR3, the sequence is CASSDTVSGNTIYF. The DNA sequence reads TGTGCCAGCAGCGACACGGTATCTGGAAACACCATATATTTT.